The 15 T cell receptor beta chains listed next were all sequenced from one sample in a study of T cell clonotyping in hematopoietic cell transplantation. Libraries were prepared by immunoSEQ multiplex PCR; TCRdb keeps only in-frame clonotypes and omits some of them. The repertoire holds some 40,000 clones, around 96% seen once, with nearly 0.95% in the top ten. The sample taken for sequencing was peripheral blood mononuclear cells. The source of these receptors is a man aged 30 to 45 in good health. Some clones in this sample may be carry-over from other donors' samples.

This chain uses TRBV6-6 with TRBJ1-3; D is possibly TRBD1 (5 bases). This CDR3 has 16 amino acids. From germline, CDR1 is MNHNY and CDR2 SVGAGI (reference sequence). The V gene lost 3 bases and the J gene lost 4 bases, with 16 bases spanning the gap. The CDR3 DNA reads as TGTGCCAGCAGTTATGCTCCCGGGACGAGAGGAAACACCATATATTTT. Translated: CASSYAPGTRGNTIYF.

The V call is TRBV7-3, the J call TRBJ1-5; D remains unclear. The CDR3 has 13 residues. From germline, CDR1 is SGHTA and CDR2 FQGTGA. Trimming took off 8 bases at V and 7 bases at J, with 15 bases between the two ends. CDR3 protein: CASGREREQPQHF. Here the CDR3 DNA reads TGTGCCAGCGGACGGGAGCGGGAGCAGCCCCAGCATTTT.

The J gene is TRBJ2-3, the V gene TRBV6-5, with 7 bases fitting TRBD1. The CDR3 has 14 residues. With V trimmed by 6 bases and J by 4 bases, 7 bases remained unmatched. CDR1 MNHEY and CDR2 SVGAGI come from the germline V gene. For the CDR3, the DNA is TGTGCCAGCAGCCCGACAGGGCGGCCAGATACGCAGTATTTT. Its protein product is CASSPTGRPDTQYF.

The chain recombines TRBV11-3 with TRBJ2-7; D is ambiguous. The length of the CDR3 is 12 residues. CDR1 is SGHNT and CDR2 is YENEEA in the germline V gene. Between the trimmed V and J ends, which lost 6 bases and 5 bases, there was a span of 11 bases. The CDR3 nucleotides are TGTGCCAGCAGGCTCATAGGCCACGAGCAGTACTTC. Residues: CASRLIGHEQYF. The full variable domain, in which reference TRBV11-3 and TRBJ2-7 provide the parts outside the CDR3, is EAGVVQSPRYKIIEKKQPVAFWCNPISGHNTLYWYLQNLGQGPELLIRYENEEAVDDSQLPKDRFSAERLKGVDSTLKIQPAELGDSAVYLCASRLIGHEQYFGPGTRLTVT.

The rearrangement joins TRBV5-6 to TRBJ2-1, with 12 bases matching TRBD2. The CDR3 length is 15 residues. V shed 6 bases, J shed 4 bases, and the junction held 5 bases outside the gene matches. Germline CDR1 SGHDT, CDR2 YYEEEE. The CDR3 loop is CASTKLAGGYNEQFF. In DNA form, the CDR3 reads TGTGCCAGCACCAAACTAGCGGGAGGTTACAATGAGCAGTTCTTC.

V and J are TRBV12-5 and TRBJ2-5, with D maybe TRBD1 (5 bases). V dropped 3 bases and J dropped 3 bases, with 14 bases sitting between them. CDR3 length: 15 amino acids. Germline values: CDR1 LGHNT, CDR2 FRNRAP. The CDR3 loop is CASGFPHVGEETQYF. CDR3 nucleotides: TGTGCTAGTGGTTTCCCCCACGTAGGGGAAGAGACCCAGTACTTC.

The rearrangement joins TRBV10-1 to TRBJ2-1; D is undetermined. V lost 5 bases and J 9 bases, leaving 20 bases between the germline ends. CDR1 is WNHNN and CDR2 is SYGVQD in the germline V gene (reference sequence). This CDR3 contains 15 residues. The CDR3 region is CASSPDFQTLFEQFF. As DNA, the CDR3 is TGCGCCAGCAGTCCCGACTTCCAGACCCTCTTTGAGCAGTTCTTC.

This rearrangement joins TRBV9 to TRBJ2-1; no reliable D call. Germline loops: CDR1 SGDLS, CDR2 YYNGEE. The V gene lost 2 bases and the J gene lost 3 bases, with 9 bases spanning the gap. This CDR3 has 14 residues. CDR3 in amino acids: CASSVNTGYNEQFF. CDR3 DNA sequence: TGTGCCAGCAGCGTCAACACTGGCTACAATGAGCAGTTCTTC.

This CDR3 reads CASSLGTSAYEQYF. The CDR3 DNA follows: TGTGCCAGCAGCTTAGGGACTAGTGCCTACGAGCAGTACTTC. The chain recombines TRBV7-2 with TRBJ2-7; 7 bases map to TRBD2. Germline CDR1 SGHTA, CDR2 FQGNSA. The V segment lost 1 base and the J segment 2 bases; nucleotides outside the gene matches: 2. CDR3 length: 14 amino acids.

This clone was seen a single time. The chain employs TRBV19 and TRBJ1-1; D might be TRBD1 (6 bases). V was pared by 5 bases and J by 11 bases, with 18 bases between. Per germline, CDR1 LNHDA and CDR2 SQIVND (reference sequence). The CDR3 is 13 amino acids. The CDR3 spells CASSFSGGEGAFF. Here the CDR3 DNA reads TGTGCCAGTAGTTTCTCCGGGGGCGAGGGGGCTTTCTTT.

The count of this clone is one. The CDR3 coding sequence is TGTGCCAGCAGCTTAACTGGACAGGGGGCGGCTCAGCCCCAGCATTTT. Translating it yields CASSLTGQGAAQPQHF. The rearrangement links TRBV7-2 to TRBJ1-5; 11 positions agree with TRBD1. The germline CDR1 and CDR2 sequences are SGHTA and FQGNSA. This CDR3 has 16 residues. The V segment lost 2 bases and the J segment 6 bases; nucleotides outside the gene matches: 6.

CDR3 protein: CATLGMGGGEAFF. DNA for the CDR3: TGTGCCACTCTAGGGATGGGAGGGGGTGAAGCTTTCTTT. The chain joins TRBV15 to TRBJ1-1; perhaps TRBD1 as D (6 bases). With 9 bases removed from V and 7 bases from J, the gap between germline ends came to 18 bases. This CDR3 spans 13 amino acids. Germline V CDR1 and CDR2: LNHNV, YYDKDF (reference sequence).

CDR3 loop: CASQDVLEADTQYF. CDR3 DNA sequence: TGTGCCAGCCAAGATGTCCTAGAAGCAGATACGCAGTATTTT. The chain employs TRBV25-1 and TRBJ2-3; D not resolved. This CDR3 has 14 amino acids. V was trimmed by 8 bases and J by 4 bases, leaving 16 bases between them. Germline V gene sequence: CDR1 MGHDK, CDR2 SYGVNS. Filled out from reference TRBV25-1 and TRBJ2-3, the complete variable domain reads EADIYQTPRYLVIGTGKKITLECSQTMGHDKMYWYQQDPGMELHLIHYSYGVNSTEKGDLSSESTVSRIRTEHFPLTLESARPSHTSQYLCASQDVLEADTQYFGPGTRLTVL.

The chain links TRBV19 to TRBJ2-3; D is undetermined. Trimming removed 1 base from V and 4 bases from J, with 6 bases in between. The CDR3 length is 13 residues. Per the germline V gene, CDR1 is LNHDA and CDR2 is SQIVND (reference sequence). The CDR3 DNA follows: TGTGCCAGTAGTATAGTAAGGGCAGATACGCAGTATTTT. Translation: CASSIVRADTQYF. Combining the CDR3 with reference TRBV19 and TRBJ2-3 gives the whole variable domain DGGITQSPKYLFRKEGQNVTLSCEQNLNHDAMYWYRQDPGQGLRLIYYSQIVNDFQKGDIAEGYSVSREKKESFPLTVTSAQKNPTAFYLCASSIVRADTQYFGPGTRLTVL.

The chain uses TRBV6-1 and TRBJ2-7; 7 bases align to TRBD1. The junction had 10 bases not matched to a gene; V was cut back by 6 bases and J by 2 bases. The CDR3 has 15 residues. Germline V lookup: CDR1 MNHNS, CDR2 SASEGT. The CDR3 DNA reads TGTGCCAGCAGAGAACAATGGGACAGCCCCTACGAGCAGTACTTC. It is translated as CASREQWDSPYEQYF.